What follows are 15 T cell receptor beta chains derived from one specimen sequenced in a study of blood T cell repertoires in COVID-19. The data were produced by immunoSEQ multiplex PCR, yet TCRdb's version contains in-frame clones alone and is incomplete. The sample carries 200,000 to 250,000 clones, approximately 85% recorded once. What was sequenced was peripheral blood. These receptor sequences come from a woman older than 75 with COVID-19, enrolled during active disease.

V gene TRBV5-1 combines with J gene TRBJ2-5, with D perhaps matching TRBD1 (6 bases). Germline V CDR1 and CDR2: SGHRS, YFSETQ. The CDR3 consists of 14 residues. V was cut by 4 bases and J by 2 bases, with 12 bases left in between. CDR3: CASSLAGQQETQYF. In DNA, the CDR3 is TGCGCCAGCAGCCTGGCCGGACAGCAAGAGACCCAGTACTTC.

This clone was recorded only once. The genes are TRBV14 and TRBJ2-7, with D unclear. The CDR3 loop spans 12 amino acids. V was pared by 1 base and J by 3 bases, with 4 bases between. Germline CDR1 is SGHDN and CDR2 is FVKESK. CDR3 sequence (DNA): TGTGCCAGCAGCCAAGGACACTACGAGCAGTACTTC. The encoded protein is CASSQGHYEQYF.

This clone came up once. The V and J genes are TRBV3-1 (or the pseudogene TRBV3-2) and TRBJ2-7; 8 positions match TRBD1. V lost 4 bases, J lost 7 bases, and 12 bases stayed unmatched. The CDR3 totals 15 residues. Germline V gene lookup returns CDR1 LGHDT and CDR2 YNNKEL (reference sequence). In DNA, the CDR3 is TGTGCCAGCAGCCTCGGGTCGACAGGGGTCGGTGAGCAGTACGTC. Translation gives CASSLGSTGVGEQYV.

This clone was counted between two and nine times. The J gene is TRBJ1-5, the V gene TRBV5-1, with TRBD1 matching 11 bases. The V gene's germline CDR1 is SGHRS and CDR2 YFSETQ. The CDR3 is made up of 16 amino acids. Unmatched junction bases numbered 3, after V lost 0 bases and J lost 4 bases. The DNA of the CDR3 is TGCGCCAGCAGCTTGGGGGACAGGGGGGCGAATCAGCCCCAGCATTTT. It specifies CASSLGDRGANQPQHF.

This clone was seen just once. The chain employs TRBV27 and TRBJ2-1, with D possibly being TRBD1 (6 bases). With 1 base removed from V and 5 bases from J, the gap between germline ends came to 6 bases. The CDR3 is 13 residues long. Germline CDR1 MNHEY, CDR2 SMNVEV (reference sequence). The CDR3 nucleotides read TGTGCCAGCAGTTTATGGACAGACAATGAGCAGTTCTTC. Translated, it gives CASSLWTDNEQFF.

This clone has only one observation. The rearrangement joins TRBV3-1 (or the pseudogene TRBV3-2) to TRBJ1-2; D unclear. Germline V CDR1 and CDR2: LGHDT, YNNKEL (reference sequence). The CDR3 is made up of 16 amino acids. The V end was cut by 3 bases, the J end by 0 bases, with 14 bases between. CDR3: CASSQSGTKANYGYTF. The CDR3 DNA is TGTGCCAGCAGCCAGAGCGGTACCAAAGCTAACTATGGCTACACCTTC.

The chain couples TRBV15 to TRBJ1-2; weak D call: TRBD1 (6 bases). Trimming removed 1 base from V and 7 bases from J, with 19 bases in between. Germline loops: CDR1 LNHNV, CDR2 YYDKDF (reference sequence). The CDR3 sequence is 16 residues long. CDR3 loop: CATSRARDSPGVGYTF. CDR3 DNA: TGTGCCACCAGCAGAGCGCGAGACTCGCCAGGGGTTGGCTACACCTTC.

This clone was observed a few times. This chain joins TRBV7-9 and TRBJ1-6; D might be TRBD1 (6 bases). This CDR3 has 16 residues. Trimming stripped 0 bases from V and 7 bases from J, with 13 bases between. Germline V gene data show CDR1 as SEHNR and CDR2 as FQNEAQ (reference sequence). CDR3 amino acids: CASSLAGGANNSPLHF. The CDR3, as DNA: TGTGCCAGCAGCTTAGCTGGGGGGGCGAACAATTCACCCCTCCACTTT.

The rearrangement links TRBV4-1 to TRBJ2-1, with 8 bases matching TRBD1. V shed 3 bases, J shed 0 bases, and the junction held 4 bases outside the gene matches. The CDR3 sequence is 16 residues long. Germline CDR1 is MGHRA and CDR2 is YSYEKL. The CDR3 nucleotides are TGCGCCAGCAGCCACCAGGGGGCCCACTCCTACAATGAGCAGTTCTTC. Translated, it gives CASSHQGAHSYNEQFF.

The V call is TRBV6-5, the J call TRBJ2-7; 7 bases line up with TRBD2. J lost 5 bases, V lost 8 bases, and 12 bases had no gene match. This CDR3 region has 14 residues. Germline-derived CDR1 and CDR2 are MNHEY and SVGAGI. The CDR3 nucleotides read TGTGCCAGCGAGTCGGGGGGTTTAGGTAACGAGCAGTACTTC. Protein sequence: CASESGGLGNEQYF.

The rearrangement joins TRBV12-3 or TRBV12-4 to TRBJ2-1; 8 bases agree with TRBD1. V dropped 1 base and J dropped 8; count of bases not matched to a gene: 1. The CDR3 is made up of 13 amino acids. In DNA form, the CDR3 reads TGTGCCAGCAGTTTAGGACAGGGGTATGAGCAGTTCTTC. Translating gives CASSLGQGYEQFF.

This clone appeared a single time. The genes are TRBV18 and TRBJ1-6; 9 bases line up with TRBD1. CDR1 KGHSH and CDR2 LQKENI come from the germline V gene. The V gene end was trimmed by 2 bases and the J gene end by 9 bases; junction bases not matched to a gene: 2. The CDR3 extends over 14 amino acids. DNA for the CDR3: TGTGCCAGCTCACCAAGGACAGGGGCTTCACCCCTCCACTTT. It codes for CASSPRTGASPLHF.

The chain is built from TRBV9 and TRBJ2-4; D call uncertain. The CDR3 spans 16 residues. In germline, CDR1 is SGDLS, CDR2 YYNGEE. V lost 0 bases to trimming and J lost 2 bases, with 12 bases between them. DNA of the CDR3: TGTGCCAGCAGCGTAGAGAGTGGAGAAACCAAAAACATTCAGTACTTC. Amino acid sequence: CASSVESGETKNIQYF.

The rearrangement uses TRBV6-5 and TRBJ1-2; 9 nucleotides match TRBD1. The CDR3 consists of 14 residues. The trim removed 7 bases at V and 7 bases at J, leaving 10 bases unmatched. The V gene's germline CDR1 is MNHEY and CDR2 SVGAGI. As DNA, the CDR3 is TGTGCCAGCATGGGTAGACAGGGGGTAGGTGGCTACACCTTC. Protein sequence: CASMGRQGVGGYTF.

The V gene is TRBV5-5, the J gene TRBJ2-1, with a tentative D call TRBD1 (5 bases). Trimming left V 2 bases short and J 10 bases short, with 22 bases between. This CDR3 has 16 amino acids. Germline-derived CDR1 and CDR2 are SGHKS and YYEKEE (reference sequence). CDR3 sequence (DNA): TGTGCCAGCAGCTTCTTGAAAGGGGCCGAGGTTTGGGAGCAGTTCTTC. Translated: CASSFLKGAEVWEQFF. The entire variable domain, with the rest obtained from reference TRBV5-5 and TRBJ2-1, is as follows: DAGVTQSPTHLIKTRGQQVTLRCSPISGHKSVSWYQQVLGQGPQFIFQYYEKEERGRGNFPDRFSARQFPNYSSELNVNALLLGDSALYLCASSFLKGAEVWEQFFGPGTRLTVL.